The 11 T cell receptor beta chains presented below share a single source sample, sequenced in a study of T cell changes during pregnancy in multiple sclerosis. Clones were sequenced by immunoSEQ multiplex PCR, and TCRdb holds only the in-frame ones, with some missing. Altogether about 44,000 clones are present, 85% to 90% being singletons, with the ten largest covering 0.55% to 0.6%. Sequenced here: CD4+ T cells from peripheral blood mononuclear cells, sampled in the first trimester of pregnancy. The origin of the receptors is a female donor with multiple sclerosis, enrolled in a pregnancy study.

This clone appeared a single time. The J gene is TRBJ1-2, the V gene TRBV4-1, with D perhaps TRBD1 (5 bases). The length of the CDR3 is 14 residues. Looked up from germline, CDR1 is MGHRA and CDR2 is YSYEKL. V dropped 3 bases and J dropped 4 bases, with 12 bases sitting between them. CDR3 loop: CASSQTAVSYGYTF. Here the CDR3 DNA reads TGCGCCAGCAGCCAGACAGCTGTTAGCTATGGCTACACCTTC.

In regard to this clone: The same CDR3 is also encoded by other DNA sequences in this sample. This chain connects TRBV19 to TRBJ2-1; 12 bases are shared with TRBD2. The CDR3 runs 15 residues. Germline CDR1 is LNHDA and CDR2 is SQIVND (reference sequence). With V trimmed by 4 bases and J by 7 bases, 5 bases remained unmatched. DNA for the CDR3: TGTGCCAGTAGTACCCTAGCGGGAGGGCCTAATGAGCAGTTCTTC. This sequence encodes CASSTLAGGPNEQFF.

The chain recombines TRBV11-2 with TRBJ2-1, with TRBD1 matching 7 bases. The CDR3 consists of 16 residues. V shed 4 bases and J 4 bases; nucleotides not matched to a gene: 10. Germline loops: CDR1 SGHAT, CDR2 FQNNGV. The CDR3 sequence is CASSYQGRGRYNEQFF. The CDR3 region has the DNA TGTGCCAGCAGCTACCAGGGTAGGGGGCGGTACAATGAGCAGTTCTTC.

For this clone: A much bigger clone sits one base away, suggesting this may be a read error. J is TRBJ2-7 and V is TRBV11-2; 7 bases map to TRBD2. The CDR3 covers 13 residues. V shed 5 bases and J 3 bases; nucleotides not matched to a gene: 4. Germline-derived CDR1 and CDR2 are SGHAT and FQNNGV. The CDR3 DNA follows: TGTGCCAGCAGCCGGGACTACCGCTACGAGCAGTACTTC. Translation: CASSRDYRYEQYF.

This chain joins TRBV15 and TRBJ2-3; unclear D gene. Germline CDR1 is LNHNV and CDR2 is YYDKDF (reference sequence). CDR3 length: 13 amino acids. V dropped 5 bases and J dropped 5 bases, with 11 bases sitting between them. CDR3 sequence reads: CATSPPRGDTQYF. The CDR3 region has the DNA TGTGCCACCAGCCCGCCTCGCGGAGATACGCAGTATTTT. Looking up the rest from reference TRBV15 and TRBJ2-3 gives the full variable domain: DAMVIQNPRYQVTQFGKPVTLSCSQTLNHNVMYWYQQKSSQAPKLLFHYYDKDFNNEADTPDNFQSRRPNTSFCFLDIRSPGLGDTAMYLCATSPPRGDTQYFGPGTRLTVL.

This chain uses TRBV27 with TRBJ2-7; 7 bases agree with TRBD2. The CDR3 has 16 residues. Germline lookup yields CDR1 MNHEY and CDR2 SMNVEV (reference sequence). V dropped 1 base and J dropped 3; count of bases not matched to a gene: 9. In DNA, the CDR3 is TGTGCCAGCAGTTTATGGGGCGGGAGTATAAACTACGAGCAGTACTTC. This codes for CASSLWGGSINYEQYF.

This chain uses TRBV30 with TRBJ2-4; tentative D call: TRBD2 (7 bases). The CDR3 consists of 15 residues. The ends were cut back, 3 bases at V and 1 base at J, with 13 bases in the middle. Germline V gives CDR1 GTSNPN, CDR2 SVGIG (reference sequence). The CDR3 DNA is TGTGCCTGGAGCCGCCGGGGGGCTGCCAAAAACATTCAGTACTTC. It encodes CAWSRRGAAKNIQYF.

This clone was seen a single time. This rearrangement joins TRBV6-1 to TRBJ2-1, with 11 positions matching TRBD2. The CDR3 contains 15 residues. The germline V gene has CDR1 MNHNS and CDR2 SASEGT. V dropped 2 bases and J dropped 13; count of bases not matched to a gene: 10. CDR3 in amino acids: CASSESIASGRSQFF. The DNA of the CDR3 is TGTGCCAGCAGTGAAAGTATCGCTAGCGGGAGGAGCCAGTTCTTC.

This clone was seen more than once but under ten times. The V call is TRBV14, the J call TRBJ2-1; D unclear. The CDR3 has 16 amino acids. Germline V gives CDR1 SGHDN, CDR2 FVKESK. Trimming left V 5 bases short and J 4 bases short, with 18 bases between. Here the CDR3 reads CASSKGTSIWYNEQFF. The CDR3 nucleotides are TGTGCCAGCAGCAAAGGAACGTCTATTTGGTACAATGAGCAGTTCTTC. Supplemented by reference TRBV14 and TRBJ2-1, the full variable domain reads EAGVTQFPSHSVIEKGQTVTLRCDPISGHDNLYWYRRVMGKEIKFLLHFVKESKQDESGMPNNRFLAERTGGTYSTLKVQPAELEDSGVYFCASSKGTSIWYNEQFFGPGTRLTVL.

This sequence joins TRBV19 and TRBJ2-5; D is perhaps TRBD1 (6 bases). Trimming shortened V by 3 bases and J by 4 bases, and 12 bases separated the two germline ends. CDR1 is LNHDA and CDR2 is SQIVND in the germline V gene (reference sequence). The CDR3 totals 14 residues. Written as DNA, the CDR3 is TGTGCCAGTAGTATCGACTCCAGGGGAGAGACCCAGTACTTC. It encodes CASSIDSRGETQYF.

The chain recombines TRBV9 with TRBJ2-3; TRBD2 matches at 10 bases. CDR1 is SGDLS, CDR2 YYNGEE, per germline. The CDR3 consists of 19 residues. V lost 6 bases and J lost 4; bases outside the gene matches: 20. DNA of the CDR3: TGTGCCAGCACCTCGCTTCAGGGGGCTAGCGGGAGTCTCGCAGATACGCAGTATTTT. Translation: CASTSLQGASGSLADTQYF.